Below are 8 T cell receptor beta chains sequenced from a single sample in a study of PD-L1 blockade in urothelial cancer. Time point given: pretreatment peripheral blood. TCRdb's table, derived via immunoSEQ multiplex PCR, lists solely in-frame clones and lacks some. The table lists about 130,000 clones, roughly 80% of them singletons. Sequencing was performed on PBMCs, taken around atezolizumab (anti-PD-L1) treatment. These receptors all stem from a man in his forties or fifties with urothelial cancer.

This clone was seen a few times. The genes are TRBV28 and TRBJ1-3; D unresolved. CDR1 is MDHEN and CDR2 is SYDVKM in the germline V gene. Between the trimmed V and J ends, which lost 6 bases and 1 base, there was a span of 19 bases. The CDR3 totals 17 residues. The chain's CDR3 is CASRNPLDAGSGNTIYF. The DNA of the CDR3 is TGTGCCAGCAGGAACCCCTTAGATGCGGGGTCTGGAAACACCATATATTTT. Supplemented by reference TRBV28 and TRBJ1-3, the full variable domain reads DVKVTQSSRYLVKRTGEKVFLECVQDMDHENMFWYRQDPGLGLRLIYFSYDVKMKEKGDIPEGYSVSREKKERFSLILESASTNQTSMYLCASRNPLDAGSGNTIYFGEGSWLTVV.

This clone has more than one count but fewer than ten. The chain uses TRBV28 and TRBJ2-7; D gene uncertain. Germline CDR1 is MDHEN and CDR2 is SYDVKM. The CDR3 has 12 residues. Trimming stripped 4 bases from V and 0 bases from J, with 4 bases between. The CDR3 spells CASSSSSYEQYF. The DNA for the CDR3 is TGTGCCAGCAGTTCTAGCTCCTACGAGCAGTACTTC.

The rearrangement joins TRBV11-3 to TRBJ2-4; D may be TRBD2 (7 bases). CDR1 and CDR2 (germline): SGHNT, YENEEA. CDR3 length: 12 amino acids. Deletions cut 4 bases from V and 12 bases from J, with 13 bases between. CDR3 residues: CASSSAAGHQYF. In nucleotides, the CDR3 is TGTGCCAGCAGCTCCGCAGCGGGACATCAGTACTTC.

The chain employs TRBV27 and TRBJ1-2, with no clear D. Germline V CDR1 and CDR2: MNHEY, SMNVEV (reference sequence). The CDR3 loop spans 15 amino acids. V lost 3 bases and J 2 bases, leaving 13 bases between the germline ends. CDR3: CASSFSSGSNYGYTF. In nucleotides, the CDR3 is TGTGCCAGCAGTTTTTCTTCGGGATCGAACTATGGCTACACCTTC.

This clone was recorded only once. The CDR3 DNA sequence: TGTGCCAGTATCCGCGGGGGCAGCCTCGGGAACACTGAAGCTTTCTTT. Its translation: CASIRGGSLGNTEAFF. The J gene is TRBJ1-1, the V gene TRBV19; D possibly corresponds to TRBD1 (6 bases). Per the germline V gene, CDR1 is LNHDA and CDR2 is SQIVND (reference sequence). The CDR3 spans 16 residues. V was clipped by 7 bases and J by 1 base, with 19 bases between them.

The chain joins TRBV27 to TRBJ1-3; TRBD1 matches at 7 bases. CDR3 length: 15 amino acids. In germline, CDR1 is MNHEY, CDR2 SMNVEV (reference sequence). V lost 5 bases, J lost 0 bases, and 4 bases stayed unmatched. CDR3 nucleotide sequence: TGTGCCAGCAGTCGACAGGGCCGCTCTGGAAACACCATATATTTT. Its translation is CASSRQGRSGNTIYF.

V and J are TRBV5-5 and TRBJ2-7; 11 bases line up with TRBD2. Germline V gene sequence: CDR1 SGHKS, CDR2 YYEKEE (reference sequence). The CDR3 is 14 residues long. V lost 2 bases and J lost 6; bases outside the gene matches: 4. As DNA, the CDR3 is TGTGCCAGCAGCTTTAGCGGGAGGGCCGGCGAGCAGTACTTC. Translating it yields CASSFSGRAGEQYF.

The chain carries TRBV6-5 and TRBJ2-7; D may be TRBD2 (5 bases). With 7 bases removed from V and 2 bases from J, the gap between germline ends came to 18 bases. Per the germline V gene, CDR1 is MNHEY and CDR2 is SVGAGI. This CDR3 is 15 amino acids long. CDR3 region: CASTIPRGQTYEQYF. The CDR3 nucleotides read TGTGCCAGCACCATCCCTCGCGGGCAAACCTACGAGCAGTACTTC.